This note documents a single T cell receptor (beta chain) sequence. Its antigen is as yet unknown. Expressed TCRB transcripts were sequenced because the entire RNA isolate underwent reverse transcription. Produced via immunoSEQ multiplex PCR; TCRdb's table is partial and in-frame only. The sample holds 310,000 or so clones; 15% are singletons and the top ten take less than 0.02%. The data derive from a study of beta chain features in type 1 diabetes. Study-level findings and limits: TCRB CDR3s from Type 1 diabetes patients were moderately but significantly shorter in all four CD4+ subsets.

This receptor was obtained from a man aged 18 to 29 with type 1 diabetes. Sequencing was performed on naive CD4+ T cells from blood.

CDR3 sequence reads: CASSQDAGADSPLHF. The CDR3 DNA reads TGCGCCAGCAGCCAAGATGCGGGGGCCGATTCACCCCTCCACTTT. The chain combines TRBV4-3 with TRBJ1-6, with TRBD1 as a possible D gene (6 bases). V was shortened by 0 bases and J by 8 bases, with 11 bases between the two germline ends. CDR3 length equals 15 residues. Germline V gene lookup returns CDR1 LGHNA and CDR2 YSLEER.